One sample yielded the 3 T cell receptor beta chains listed below, sequenced in a study of T cells after yellow fever vaccination. Using its own MiXCR run on the 5' RACE reads, TCRdb lists one record per CDR3 protein. The sample consists of 300,000 or so distinct CDR3 sequences, 7.5% to 9.5% of them appearing once. The sample in question was CD4+ T cells sorted from PBMCs, obtained 5 days after the yellow fever booster vaccination. These receptors all come from a young man who received the YFV17D yellow fever vaccine.

This clonotype has a count of ten or more. The CDR3 protein is CASSSTSGDTQYF. The CDR3 DNA reads TGTGCCAGCAGCTCCACTAGCGGGGATACGCAGTATTTT. The chain carries TRBV7-2 and TRBJ2-3, with 9 bases lining up with TRBD2. Trimming at V came to 4 bases and at J to 6 bases, leaving 2 bases not matched to a gene. Per the germline V gene, CDR1 is SGHTA and CDR2 is FQGNSA. This CDR3 region has 13 residues.

This clonotype was picked up a small number of times. The rearrangement joins TRBV4-1 to TRBJ2-6; D is uncertain. V was cut by 1 base and J by 0 bases, with 13 bases left in between. The CDR3 consists of 18 residues. Germline values: CDR1 MGHRA, CDR2 YSYEKL. The CDR3 loop is CASSQGPAYGSGANVLTF. CDR3 DNA sequence: TGCGCCAGCAGCCAAGGGCCCGCGTATGGCTCTGGGGCCAACGTCCTGACTTTC.

This clonotype appeared a few times. The genes are TRBV20-1 and TRBJ2-4; D tentatively fits TRBD1 or TRBD2 (5 bases each). The germline V and J ends were trimmed by 0 bases and 6 bases, with 15 bases remaining between them. Germline V gives CDR1 DFQATT, CDR2 SNEGSKA (reference sequence). This CDR3 is 15 amino acids long. The DNA for the CDR3 is TGCAGTGCTAGAGATCTAGGGACGGGGCGAAACATTCAGTACTTC. It yields the protein CSARDLGTGRNIQYF.